This T cell receptor beta chain comes out of a study of cytomegalovirus exposure and HLA in healthy donors. About the study: The approximately 120 validation repertoires were produced on the same platform as the 550 to 750 repertoires of the first cohort. This was reported in a later analysis.

Using immunoSEQ multiplex PCR, the repertoire was profiled, and TCRdb retains in-frame clones only, with some absent. The sample has about 220,000 clones; approximately 86% are singletons. Whole-study results and caveats: The classifier reportedly diagnosed cytomegalovirus status with high sensitivity and specificity. The study put 150 or so TCR beta chains on its list as cytomegalovirus-associated. Through in vitro validation, three CMV-associated chains were shown to be specific for CMV antigens.

Per the germline V gene, CDR1 is SNHLY and CDR2 is FYNNEI. Trimming removed 5 bases from V and 7 bases from J; junction bases left unmatched: 15. The CDR3 has 17 residues. In its sample, this clone was seen once. Its specificity is not known. This chain links TRBV2 with TRBJ2-2; 8 bases align to TRBD1. The clonotype comes from a woman under 30 in good health and CMV-seronegative. The specimen was PBMCs. The CDR3 DNA follows: TGTGCCAGCAGTCCTCACCTAGACAGGGGAACGAGCGGGGAGCTGTTTTTT. As protein: CASSPHLDRGTSGELFF.